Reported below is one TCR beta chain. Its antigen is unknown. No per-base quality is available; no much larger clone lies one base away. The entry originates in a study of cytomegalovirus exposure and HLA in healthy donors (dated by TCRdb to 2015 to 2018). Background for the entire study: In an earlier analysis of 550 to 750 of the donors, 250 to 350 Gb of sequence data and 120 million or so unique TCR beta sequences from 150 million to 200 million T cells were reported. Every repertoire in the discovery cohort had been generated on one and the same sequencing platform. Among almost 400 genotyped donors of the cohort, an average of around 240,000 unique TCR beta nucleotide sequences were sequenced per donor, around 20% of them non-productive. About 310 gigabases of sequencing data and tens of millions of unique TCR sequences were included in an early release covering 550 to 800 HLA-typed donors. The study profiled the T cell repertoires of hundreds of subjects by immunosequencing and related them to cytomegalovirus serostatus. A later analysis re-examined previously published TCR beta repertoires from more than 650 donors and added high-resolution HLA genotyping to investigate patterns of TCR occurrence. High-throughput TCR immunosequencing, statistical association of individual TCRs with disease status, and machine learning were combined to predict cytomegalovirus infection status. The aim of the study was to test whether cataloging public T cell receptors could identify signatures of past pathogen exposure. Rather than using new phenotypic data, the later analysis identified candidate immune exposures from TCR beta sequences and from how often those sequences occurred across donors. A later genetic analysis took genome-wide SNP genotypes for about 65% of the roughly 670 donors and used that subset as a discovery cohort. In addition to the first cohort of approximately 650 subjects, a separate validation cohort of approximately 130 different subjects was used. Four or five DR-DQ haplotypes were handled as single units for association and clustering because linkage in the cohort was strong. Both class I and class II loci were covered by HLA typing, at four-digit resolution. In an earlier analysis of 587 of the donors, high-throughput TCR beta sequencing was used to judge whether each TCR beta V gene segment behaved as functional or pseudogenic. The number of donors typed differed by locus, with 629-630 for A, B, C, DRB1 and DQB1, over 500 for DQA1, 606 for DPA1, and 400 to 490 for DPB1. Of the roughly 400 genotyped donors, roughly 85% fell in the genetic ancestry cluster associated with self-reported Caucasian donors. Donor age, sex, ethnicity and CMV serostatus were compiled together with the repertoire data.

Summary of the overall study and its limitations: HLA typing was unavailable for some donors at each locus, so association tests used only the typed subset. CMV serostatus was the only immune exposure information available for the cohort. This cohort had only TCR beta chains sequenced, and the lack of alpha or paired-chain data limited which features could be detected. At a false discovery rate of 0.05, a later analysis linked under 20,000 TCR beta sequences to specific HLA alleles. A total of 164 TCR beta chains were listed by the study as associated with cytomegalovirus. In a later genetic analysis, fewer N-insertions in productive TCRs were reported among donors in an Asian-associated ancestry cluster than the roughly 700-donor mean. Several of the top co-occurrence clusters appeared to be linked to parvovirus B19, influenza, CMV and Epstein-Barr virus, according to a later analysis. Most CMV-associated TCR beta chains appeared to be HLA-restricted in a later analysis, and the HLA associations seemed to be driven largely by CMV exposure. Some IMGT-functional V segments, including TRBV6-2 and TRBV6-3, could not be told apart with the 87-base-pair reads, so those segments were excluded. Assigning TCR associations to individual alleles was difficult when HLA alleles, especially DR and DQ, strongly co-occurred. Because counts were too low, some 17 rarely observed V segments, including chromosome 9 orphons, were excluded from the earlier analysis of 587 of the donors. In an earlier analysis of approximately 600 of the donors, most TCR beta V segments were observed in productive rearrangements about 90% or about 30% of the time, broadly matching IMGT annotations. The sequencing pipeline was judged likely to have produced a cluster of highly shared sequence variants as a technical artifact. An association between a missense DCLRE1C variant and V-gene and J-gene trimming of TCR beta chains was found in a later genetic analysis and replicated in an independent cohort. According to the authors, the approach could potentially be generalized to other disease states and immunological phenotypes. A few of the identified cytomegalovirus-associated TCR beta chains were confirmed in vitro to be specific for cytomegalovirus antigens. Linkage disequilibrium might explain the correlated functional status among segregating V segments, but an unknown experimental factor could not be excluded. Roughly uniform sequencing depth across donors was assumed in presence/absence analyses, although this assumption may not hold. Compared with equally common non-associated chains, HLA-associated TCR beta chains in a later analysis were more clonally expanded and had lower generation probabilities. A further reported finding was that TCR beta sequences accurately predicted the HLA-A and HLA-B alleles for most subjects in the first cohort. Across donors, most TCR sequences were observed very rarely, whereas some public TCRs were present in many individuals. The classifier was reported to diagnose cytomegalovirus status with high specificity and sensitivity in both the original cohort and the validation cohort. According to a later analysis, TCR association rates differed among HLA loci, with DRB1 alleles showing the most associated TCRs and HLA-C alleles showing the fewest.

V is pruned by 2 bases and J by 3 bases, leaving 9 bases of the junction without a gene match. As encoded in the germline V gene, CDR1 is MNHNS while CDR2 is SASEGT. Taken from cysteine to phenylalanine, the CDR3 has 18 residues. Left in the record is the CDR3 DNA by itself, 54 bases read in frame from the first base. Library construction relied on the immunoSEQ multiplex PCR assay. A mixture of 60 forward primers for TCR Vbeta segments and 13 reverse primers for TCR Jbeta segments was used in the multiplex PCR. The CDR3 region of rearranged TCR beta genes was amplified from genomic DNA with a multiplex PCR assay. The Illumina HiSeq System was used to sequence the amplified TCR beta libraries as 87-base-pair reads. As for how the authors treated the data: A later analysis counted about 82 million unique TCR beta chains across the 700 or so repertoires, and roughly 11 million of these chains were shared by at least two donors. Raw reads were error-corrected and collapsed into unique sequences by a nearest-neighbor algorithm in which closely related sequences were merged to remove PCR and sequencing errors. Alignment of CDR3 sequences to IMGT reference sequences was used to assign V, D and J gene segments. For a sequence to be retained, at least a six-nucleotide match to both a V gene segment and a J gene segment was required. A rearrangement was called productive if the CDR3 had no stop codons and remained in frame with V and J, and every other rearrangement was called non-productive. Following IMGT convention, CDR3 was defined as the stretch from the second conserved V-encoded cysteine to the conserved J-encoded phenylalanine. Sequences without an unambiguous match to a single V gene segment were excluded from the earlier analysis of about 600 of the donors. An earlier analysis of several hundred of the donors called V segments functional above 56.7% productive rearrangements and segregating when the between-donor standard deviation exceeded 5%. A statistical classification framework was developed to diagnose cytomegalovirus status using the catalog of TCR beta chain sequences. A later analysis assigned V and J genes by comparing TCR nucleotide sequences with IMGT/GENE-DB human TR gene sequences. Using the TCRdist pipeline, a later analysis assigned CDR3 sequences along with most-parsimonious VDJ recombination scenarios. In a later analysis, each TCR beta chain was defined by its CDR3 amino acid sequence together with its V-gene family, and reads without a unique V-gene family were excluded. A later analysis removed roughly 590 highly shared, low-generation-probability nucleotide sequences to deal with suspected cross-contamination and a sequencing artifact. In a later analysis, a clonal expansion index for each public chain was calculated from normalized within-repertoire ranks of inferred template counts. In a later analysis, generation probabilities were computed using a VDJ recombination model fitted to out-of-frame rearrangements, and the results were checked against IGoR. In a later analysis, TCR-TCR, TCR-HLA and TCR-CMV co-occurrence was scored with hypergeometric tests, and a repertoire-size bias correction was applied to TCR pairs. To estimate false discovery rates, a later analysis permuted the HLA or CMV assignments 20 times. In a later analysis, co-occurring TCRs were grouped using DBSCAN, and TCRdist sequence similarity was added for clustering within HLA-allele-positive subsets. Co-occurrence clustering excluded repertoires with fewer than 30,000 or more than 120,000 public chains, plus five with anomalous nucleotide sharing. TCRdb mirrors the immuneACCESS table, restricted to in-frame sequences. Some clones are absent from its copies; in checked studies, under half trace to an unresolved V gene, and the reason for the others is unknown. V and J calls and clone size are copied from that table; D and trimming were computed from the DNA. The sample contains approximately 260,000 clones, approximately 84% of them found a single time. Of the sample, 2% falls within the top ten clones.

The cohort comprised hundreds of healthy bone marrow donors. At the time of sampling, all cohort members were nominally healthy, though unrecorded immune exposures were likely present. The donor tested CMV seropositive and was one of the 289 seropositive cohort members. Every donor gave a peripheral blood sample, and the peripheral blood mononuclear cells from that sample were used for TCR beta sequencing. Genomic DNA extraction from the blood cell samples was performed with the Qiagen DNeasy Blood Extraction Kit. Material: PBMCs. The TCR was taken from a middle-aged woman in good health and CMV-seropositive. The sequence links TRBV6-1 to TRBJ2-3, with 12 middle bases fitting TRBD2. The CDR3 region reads CASSEPFRLAGATDTQYF. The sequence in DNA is TGTGCCAGCAGTGAACCCTTCCGACTAGCGGGAGCGACAGATACGCAGTATTTT.